Presented here are 27 T cell receptor beta chains from one specimen sequenced in a study of CD8+CD57+ T cells in acquired aplastic anemia (dated by TCRdb to the late 2010s). Expansion of CD8+CD57+ cells had been shown by flow cytometry in the patients chosen for sequencing. Sequencer: Illumina HiSeq 2000. TCR beta VDJ combination and CDR3 sequence profiling used genomic DNA as the template. TCRdb reprocessing: public reads trimmed at Q25 with fastp, clones called with MiXCR, in-frame beta chains kept. Under each unique CDR3 protein, matching rows form one entry showing the most common genes and DNA. This sample has about 160,000 distinct CDR3 sequences in its table, and roughly 50% of those were observed once. The ten largest clones add up to over 25% of the sample. Sequences were obtained from sorted CD4+, CD8+, or CD8+CD57+ T cells (not recorded which) from PBMCs. The origin of the receptors is a human donor with aplastic anemia.

The CDR3 reads CSASGQGTYEQYF. CDR3 nucleotides: TGCAGTGCTAGTGGACAGGGCACCTACGAGCAGTACTTC. The chain links TRBV20-1 to TRBJ2-7; 8 bases fit TRBD1. This CDR3 spans 13 amino acids. CDR1 and CDR2 from the germline V gene are DFQATT and SNEGSKA (reference sequence). The ends lost 3 bases at V and 2 bases at J; junction bases unmatched: 3.

This clonotype has more than one count but fewer than ten. The J gene is TRBJ2-1, the V gene TRBV12-5; TRBD2 matches at 8 bases. Per germline, CDR1 LGHNT and CDR2 FRNRAP. The CDR3 consists of 14 residues. Trimming removed 5 bases from V and 12 bases from J; junction bases left unmatched: 12. CDR3 sequence reads: CASGLHGGTRVQFF. The CDR3 region has the DNA TGTGCTAGTGGTCTCCATGGGGGGACTAGGGTGCAGTTCTTC.

Turning to this clonotype: A much bigger clone sits one base away, suggesting this may be a read error. The J gene is TRBJ2-1, the V gene TRBV12-5, with D tentatively TRBD2 (7 bases). This CDR3 contains 12 residues. Looked up from germline, CDR1 is LGHNT and CDR2 is FRNRAP. The CDR3 sequence: CTSVEGGNEQFF. The CDR3 DNA follows: TGTACTAGCGTCGAGGGGGGGAATGAGCAGTTCTTC. Filled out from reference TRBV12-5 and TRBJ2-1, the complete variable domain reads DARVTQTPRHKVTEMGQEVTMRCQPILGHNTVFWYRQTMMQGLELLAYFRNRAPLDDSGMPKDRFSAEMPDATLATLKIQPSEPRDSAVYFCTSVEGGNEQFFGPGTRLTVL.

This clonotype occurred many times. The chain recombines TRBV4-3 with TRBJ1-2; D uncertain. The CDR3 consists of 11 residues. In germline, CDR1 is LGHNA, CDR2 YSLEER. V gave up 7 bases and J gave up 6 bases, with 9 bases separating them. CDR3: CASKGYDGYTF. DNA for the CDR3: TGCGCCAGCAAAGGGTACGATGGCTACACCTTC.

The CDR3 reads CASSERRATDTQYF. CDR3 nucleotides: TGTGCCAGCAGTGAAAGGCGTGCGACAGATACGCAGTATTTT. The J gene is TRBJ2-3, the V gene TRBV2; D is ambiguous. Germline V lookup: CDR1 SNHLY, CDR2 FYNNEI. Trimming removed 2 bases at V and 3 bases at J, with 9 bases between. The CDR3 length is 14 residues.

This chain joins TRBV15 and TRBJ2-3; the D gene is possibly TRBD2 (7 bases). The CDR3 runs 15 residues. Trimming left V 4 bases short and J 4 bases short, with 15 bases between. CDR1 LNHNV and CDR2 YYDKDF come from the germline V gene (reference sequence). For the CDR3, the DNA is TGTGCCACCAGCACGAGGGGGGGCCCCGCAGATACGCAGTATTTT. It encodes CATSTRGGPADTQYF. Supplemented by reference TRBV15 and TRBJ2-3, the full variable domain reads DAMVIQNPRYQVTQFGKPVTLSCSQTLNHNVMYWYQQKSSQAPKLLFHYYDKDFNNEADTPDNFQSRRPNTSFCFLDIRSPGLGDTAMYLCATSTRGGPADTQYFGPGTRLTVL.

To note about this clonotype: This may stem from a read error, because a much larger clone lies one nucleotide away. The chain uses TRBV10-3 and TRBJ1-6; D is undetermined. V lost 10 bases, J lost 5 bases, and 18 bases lay in between. Germline V gene lookup returns CDR1 ENHRY and CDR2 SYGVKD. The CDR3 loop spans 15 amino acids. The CDR3: CATPQVALNNSPLHF. CDR3 sequence (DNA): TGTGCCACCCCCCAGGTCGCCTTGAATAATTCACCCCTCCACTTT.

This clonotype has just one count. A read error is possible here, since a much larger clone lies one base away. The J gene is TRBJ1-2, the V gene TRBV6-1, with a weak D call TRBD1 (6 bases). Trimming pared 4 bases from V and 4 bases from J, leaving 10 bases between. CDR1 MNHNS and CDR2 SASEGT come from the germline V gene. The length of the CDR3 is 13 residues. The CDR3 nucleotides are TGTGCCAGCAGTGCAGGGGATCTCTATGGCTACACCTTC. It is translated as CASSAGDLYGYTF.

Comment on this clonotype: Possible read error: a much larger clone is one base away. V gene TRBV7-9 combines with J gene TRBJ1-1, with a possible D match to TRBD1 (5 bases). Trimming pared 5 bases from V and 4 bases from J, leaving 20 bases between. Germline CDR1 and CDR2: SEHNR and FQNEAQ (reference sequence). The CDR3 has 16 residues. The CDR3 region is CASSDRRRGWSTEAFF. The CDR3 DNA reads as TGTGCCAGCAGCGATCGGCGTAGGGGTTGGAGCACTGAAGCTTTCTTT.

This clonotype was seen more than once but under ten times. V and J are TRBV2 and TRBJ2-3; D perhaps matches TRBD1 (5 bases). Per the germline V gene, CDR1 is SNHLY and CDR2 is FYNNEI. The CDR3 has 13 amino acids. Trimming took off 4 bases at V and 3 bases at J, with 8 bases between the two ends. Here the CDR3 DNA reads TGTGCCAGCAGTGGACAGTGGACAGATACGCAGTATTTT. Amino acids: CASSGQWTDTQYF.

To note about this clonotype: A junction end diverges from the germline sequence, so it may reflect a read error. The chain couples TRBV7-7 to TRBJ2-2; D not resolved. CDR3 length: 13 amino acids. From germline, CDR1 is SSHAT and CDR2 FNYEAQ (reference sequence). CDR3 sequence reads: CASSLENTGELFF. For the CDR3, the DNA is TGTGCTAGCAGCTTAGAAAACACCGGGGAGCTGTTTTTT.

This clonotype was counted many times. CDR3 coding DNA: TGTGCCAGCAGCTTTGGACAGGGATGGGGAAATGAGCAGTTCTTC. Translating it yields CASSFGQGWGNEQFF. The rearrangement uses TRBV5-8 and TRBJ2-1, with 8 bases fitting TRBD1. The CDR3 consists of 15 residues. Per the germline V gene, CDR1 is SGHTS and CDR2 is YDEGEE. J lost 7 bases, V lost 2 bases, and 8 bases had no gene match.

Many counts were recorded for this clonotype. The rearrangement joins TRBV7-9 to TRBJ2-1; no reliable D call. Looked up from germline, CDR1 is SEHNR and CDR2 is FQNEAQ (reference sequence). The CDR3 consists of 12 residues. Deletions cut 3 bases from V and 9 bases from J, with 9 bases between. The CDR3 is CASSLGTIEQFF. CDR3 DNA: TGTGCCAGCAGCTTGGGAACTATTGAGCAGTTCTTC.

In its sample, this clonotype was seen a few times. The chain has TRBV10-3 and TRBJ2-7; D assignment may be TRBD1 or TRBD2 (5 bases each). The V end lost 6 bases, the J end lost 2 bases, and 14 bases lay between the germline ends. From germline, CDR1 is ENHRY and CDR2 SYGVKD. The CDR3 sequence is 14 residues long. This chain's CDR3 is CAIRSGTEPYEQYF. The CDR3 region has the DNA TGTGCCATCAGATCCGGGACGGAACCCTACGAGCAGTACTTC.

This clonotype was observed at least ten times. This chain uses TRBV6-6 with TRBJ1-1; D is unclear. The CDR3 loop spans 12 amino acids. The germline gives CDR1 MNHNY, CDR2 SVGAGI (reference sequence). The V end lost 10 bases, the J end lost 1 base, and 10 bases lay between the germline ends. DNA for the CDR3: TGTGCCACGTCGATTGGGAACACTGAAGCTTTCTTT. Its translation is CATSIGNTEAFF.

CDR3 DNA: TGTGCCAGCAGTGAATCCAGGAGGAACACCGGGGAGCTGTTTTTT. This codes for CASSESRRNTGELFF. The chain links TRBV2 to TRBJ2-2; D remains ambiguous. Trimming shortened V by 2 bases and J by 1 base, and 8 bases separated the two germline ends. Germline lookup yields CDR1 SNHLY and CDR2 FYNNEI. The CDR3 sequence is 15 residues long.

The genes are TRBV29-1 and TRBJ2-1; D is perhaps TRBD2 (6 bases). The CDR3 is 14 amino acids. Germline CDR1 SQVTM, CDR2 ANQGSEA. The V end was cut by 4 bases, the J end by 5 bases, with 15 bases between. In nucleotides, the CDR3 is TGCAGCGTTGGGGGGTCGGGACTTCACAATGAGCAGTTCTTC. It specifies CSVGGSGLHNEQFF.

This clonotype was detected ten times or more. This chain links TRBV7-9 with TRBJ2-1; D remains ambiguous. V lost 2 bases and J lost 6, with 5 bases in between. The CDR3 consists of 12 residues. In germline, CDR1 is SEHNR, CDR2 FQNEAQ (reference sequence). CDR3 amino acids: CASSLYINEQFF. The CDR3 bases are TGTGCCAGCAGCTTATATATCAATGAGCAGTTCTTC.

This clonotype has a count of ten or more. The V gene is TRBV6-5, the J gene TRBJ1-2; 9 bases are shared with TRBD1. The germline gives CDR1 MNHEY, CDR2 SVGAGI. V gave up 2 bases and J gave up 8 bases; unmatched junction bases: 6. This CDR3 comprises 14 residues. The chain's CDR3 is CASSYRGQGNGYTF. DNA for the CDR3: TGTGCCAGCAGTTACAGAGGACAGGGGAACGGCTACACCTTC.

The V and J genes are TRBV9 and TRBJ2-7; possible D gene TRBD2, 5 bases. Germline CDR1 and CDR2: SGDLS and YYNGEE. V was pared by 0 bases and J by 1 base, with 11 bases between. The length of the CDR3 is 15 residues. CDR3 residues: CASSVVGSGSYEQYF. The CDR3 nucleotides are TGTGCCAGCAGCGTAGTTGGGAGTGGATCCTACGAGCAGTACTTC. Using reference TRBV9 and TRBJ2-7 for the parts outside the CDR3, the full variable domain is DSGVTQTPKHLITATGQRVTLRCSPRSGDLSVYWYQQSLDQGLQFLIQYYNGEERAKGNILERFSAQQFPDLHSELNLSSLELGDSALYFCASSVVGSGSYEQYFGPGTRLTVT.

This clonotype showed up just a few times. This chain links TRBV30 with TRBJ2-3, with a weak D call TRBD1 (5 bases). The CDR3 is made up of 15 amino acids. The germline V gene encodes CDR1 GTSNPN and CDR2 SVGIG (reference sequence). With 0 bases removed from V and 2 bases from J, the gap between germline ends came to 12 bases. The CDR3 is CAWSVQIGDTDTQYF. The CDR3 DNA sequence: TGTGCCTGGAGTGTCCAGATAGGGGACACAGATACGCAGTATTTT. The variable domain in full, with the rest retrieved from reference TRBV30 and TRBJ2-3, is SQTIHQWPATLVQPVGSPLSLECTVEGTSNPNLYWYRQAAGRGLQLLFYSVGIGQISSEVPQNLSASRPQDRQFILSSKKLLLSDSGFYLCAWSVQIGDTDTQYFGPGTRLTVL.

The chain is built from TRBV9 and TRBJ1-2; D is undetermined. CDR3 length: 15 amino acids. Trimming took off 0 bases at V and 2 bases at J, with 11 bases between the two ends. The germline CDR1 and CDR2 sequences are SGDLS and YYNGEE. The CDR3 coding sequence is TGTGCCAGCAGCGTAGAGGGTGTGGGGAACTATGGCTACACCTTC. It specifies CASSVEGVGNYGYTF.

The chain carries TRBV5-6 and TRBJ1-6, with D uncertain. V was pared by 1 base and J by 6 bases, with 2 bases between. The CDR3 covers 12 residues. Germline V gene data show CDR1 as SGHDT and CDR2 as YYEEEE. CDR3 coding DNA: TGTGCCAGCAGCTTGCCTAATTCACCCCTCCACTTT. Protein sequence: CASSLPNSPLHF.

This clonotype was observed many times. J is TRBJ2-7 and V is TRBV7-3; no clear D gene. V was trimmed by 5 bases and J by 0 bases, leaving 8 bases between them. CDR1 and CDR2 from the germline V gene are SGHTA and FQGTGA. There are 13 residues in the CDR3. The CDR3 nucleotides read TGTGCCAGCAGCCCCGCCCTCTCCTACGAGCAGTACTTC. Translation: CASSPALSYEQYF.

This clonotype is a singleton in its sample. The CDR3 DNA follows: TGTGCCAGCAGGCAAAAGGGACGGAACTATGGCTACACCTTC. The encoded protein is CASRQKGRNYGYTF. This chain uses TRBV7-2 with TRBJ1-2, with D perhaps TRBD1 (5 bases). Trimming left V 6 bases short and J 2 bases short, with 13 bases between. The CDR3 has 14 residues. From germline, CDR1 is SGHTA and CDR2 FQGNSA.

This clonotype was seen a few times. This could be a read error, since a much larger clone is one nucleotide away. The rearrangement links TRBV2 to TRBJ2-7; possibly TRBD1 for D (5 bases). Germline CDR1 reads SNHLY; CDR2 reads FYNNEI. Trimming took off 8 bases at V and 5 bases at J, with 13 bases between the two ends. The CDR3 consists of 12 residues. The CDR3 sequence is CASGFRAHEQYF. The CDR3 coding sequence is TGTGCCAGCGGCTTCAGGGCCCACGAGCAGTACTTC.

V usage is TRBV29-1 and J usage is TRBJ2-7, with a tentative D call TRBD1 (6 bases). CDR3 length equals 13 residues. CDR1 and CDR2 (germline): SQVTM, ANQGSEA. The V end was cut by 8 bases, the J end by 4 bases, with 18 bases between. DNA of the CDR3: TGCAGCTGGGGGCAGGGGACAATTTACGAGCAGTACTTC. Protein: CSWGQGTIYEQYF.